This entry is about one TCR beta chain. Its antigen is still unknown. Data came from immunoSEQ multiplex PCR; TCRdb stores just in-frame clones and leaves some out. The sample yields under 80,000 clones, about 94% seen once. The sample's time point: newly diagnosed, previously untreated cHL patient sample. Peripheral samples used as comparators were newly diagnosed, untreated classical Hodgkin lymphoma PBMCs. This entry comes from a study of PD-1 blockade in classical Hodgkin lymphoma. Findings and caveats of the study: It was reported that newly diagnosed patients had less baseline TCR diversity than healthy donors. Prior therapy or disease activity may underlie the repertoire differences, whose causes remain undefined.

Germline V gene sequence: CDR1 LNHDA, CDR2 SQIVND (reference sequence). Trimming shortened V by 5 bases and J by 3 bases, and 13 bases separated the two germline ends. The CDR3 loop spans 14 amino acids. V usage is TRBV19 and J usage is TRBJ1-1; perhaps TRBD1 as D (5 bases). This clonotype originated in a human donor with classical Hodgkin lymphoma. The material sequenced was peripheral blood mononuclear cells (PBMCs). CDR3 loop: CASSGGVGHTEAFF. CDR3 DNA: TGTGCCAGTAGTGGGGGGGTCGGGCACACTGAAGCTTTCTTT.